The following is a T cell receptor (beta chain) sequence with its context. The data stem from a study of blood T cell repertoires in COVID-19. Across the whole study: The origin of the acute and convalescent COVID-19 samples was the United States, Italy and Spain. From T cells, B-cell-depleted T cells, or PBMCs came the material, which was cDNA or gDNA.

Per the authors' pipeline: The authors estimated nucleated cell counts from reference gene primer amplification. TCRdb keeps only in-frame clones here, not all; method: immunoSEQ multiplex PCR. The V and J calls and clone size are taken from that table; D and trimming were inferred from the DNA. The profile shows 200,000 or so clones, about 85% of them singletons. The V segment lost 3 bases and the J segment 6 bases; nucleotides outside the gene matches: 3. CDR1 and CDR2 (germline): SQVTM, ANQGSEA. The CDR3 runs 13 residues. This clonotype originated in a man in his 70s with active or convalescent COVID-19. Sequencing was performed on peripheral blood. The chain joins TRBV29-1 to TRBJ2-2; 8 bases align to TRBD1. CDR3 bases: TGCAGCGTTGACAGGGGGCTCGCCGGGGAGCTGTTTTTT. Encoded protein: CSVDRGLAGELFF.